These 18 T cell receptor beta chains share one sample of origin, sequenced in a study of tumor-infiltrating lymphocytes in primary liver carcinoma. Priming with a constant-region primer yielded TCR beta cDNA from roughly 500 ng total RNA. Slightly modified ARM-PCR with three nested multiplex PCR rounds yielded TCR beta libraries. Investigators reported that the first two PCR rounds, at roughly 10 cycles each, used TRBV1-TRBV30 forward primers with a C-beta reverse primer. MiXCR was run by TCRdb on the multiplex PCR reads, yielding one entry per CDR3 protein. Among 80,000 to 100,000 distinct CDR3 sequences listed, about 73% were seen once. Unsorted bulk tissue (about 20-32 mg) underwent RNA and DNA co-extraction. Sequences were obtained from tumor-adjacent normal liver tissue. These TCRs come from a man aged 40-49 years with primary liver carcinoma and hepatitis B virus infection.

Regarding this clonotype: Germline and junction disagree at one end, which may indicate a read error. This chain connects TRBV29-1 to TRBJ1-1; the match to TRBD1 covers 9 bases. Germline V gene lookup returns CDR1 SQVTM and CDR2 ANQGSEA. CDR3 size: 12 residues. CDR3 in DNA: TGCAACGTTTTTACAGGGGGCACTGAAGTTTTCTTT. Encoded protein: CNVFTGGTEVFF.

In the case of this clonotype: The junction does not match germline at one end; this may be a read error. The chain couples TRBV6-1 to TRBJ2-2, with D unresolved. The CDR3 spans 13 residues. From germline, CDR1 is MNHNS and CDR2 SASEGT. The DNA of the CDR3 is TGTGCCACCAGTGAACACGGAGCGGGGGAGCTGTTTTTT. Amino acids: CATSEHGAGELFF.

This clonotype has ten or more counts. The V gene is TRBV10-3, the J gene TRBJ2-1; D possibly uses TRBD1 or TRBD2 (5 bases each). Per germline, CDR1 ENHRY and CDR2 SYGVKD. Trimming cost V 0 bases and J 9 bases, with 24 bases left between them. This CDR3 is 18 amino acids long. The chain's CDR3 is CAISESLALGSPGAEQFF. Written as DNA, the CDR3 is TGTGCCATCAGTGAGTCCTTGGCGCTAGGGTCGCCCGGGGCTGAGCAGTTCTTC.

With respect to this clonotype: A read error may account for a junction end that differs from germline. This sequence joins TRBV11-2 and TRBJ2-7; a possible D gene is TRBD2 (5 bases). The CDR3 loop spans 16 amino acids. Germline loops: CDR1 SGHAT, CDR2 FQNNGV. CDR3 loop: CASSLGKAAVPLEQHF. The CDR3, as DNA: TGTGCCAGCAGCTTGGGCAAAGCGGCCGTCCCTCTAGAGCAGCACTTC.

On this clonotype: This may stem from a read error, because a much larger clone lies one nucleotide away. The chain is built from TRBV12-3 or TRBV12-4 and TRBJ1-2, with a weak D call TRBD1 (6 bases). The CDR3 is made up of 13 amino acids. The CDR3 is CASNLVDRSGYTF. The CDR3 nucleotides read TGTGCCAGCAATTTAGTCGACAGGTCTGGCTACACCTTC.

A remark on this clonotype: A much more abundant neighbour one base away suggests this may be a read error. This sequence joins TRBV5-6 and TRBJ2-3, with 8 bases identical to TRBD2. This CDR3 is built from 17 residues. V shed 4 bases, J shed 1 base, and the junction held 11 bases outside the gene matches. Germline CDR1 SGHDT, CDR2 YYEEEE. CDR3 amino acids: CASSPGLGASRTDTQYF. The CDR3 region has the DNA TGTGCCAGCAGCCCGGGACTAGGAGCCTCTCGCACAGATACGCAGTATTTT. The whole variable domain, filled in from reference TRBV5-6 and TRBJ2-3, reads DAGVTQSPTHLIKTRGQQVTLRCSPKSGHDTVSWYQQALGQGPQFIFQYYEEEERQRGNFPDRFSGHQFPNYSSELNVNALLLGDSALYLCASSPGLGASRTDTQYFGPGTRLTVL.

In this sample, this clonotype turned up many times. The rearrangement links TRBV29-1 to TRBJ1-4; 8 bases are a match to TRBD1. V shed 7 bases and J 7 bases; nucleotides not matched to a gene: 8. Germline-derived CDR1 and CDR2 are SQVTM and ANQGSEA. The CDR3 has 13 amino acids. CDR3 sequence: CSAQSGGSEKLFF. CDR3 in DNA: TGCAGCGCCCAGTCAGGGGGCTCTGAAAAACTGTTTTTT.

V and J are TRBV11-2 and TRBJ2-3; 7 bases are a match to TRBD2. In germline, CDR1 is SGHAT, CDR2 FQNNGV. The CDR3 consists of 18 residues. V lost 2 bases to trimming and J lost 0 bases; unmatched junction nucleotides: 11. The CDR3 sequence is CASSLLPPSGLSTDTQYF. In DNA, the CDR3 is TGTGCCAGCAGCTTATTACCCCCTAGCGGCCTCAGCACAGATACGCAGTATTTT.

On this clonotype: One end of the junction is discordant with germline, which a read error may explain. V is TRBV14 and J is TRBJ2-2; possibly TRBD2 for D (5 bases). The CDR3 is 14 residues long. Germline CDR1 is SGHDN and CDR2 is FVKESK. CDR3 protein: CASSQLVATGELFF. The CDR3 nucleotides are TGTGCCAGCAGCCAGTTAGTAGCCACCGGGGAGCTATTTTTT.

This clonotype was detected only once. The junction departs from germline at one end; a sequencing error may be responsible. This chain's CDR3 is CAISEPSRGEIQYF. In DNA, the CDR3 is TGTGCCATCAGTGAACCTAGCAGGGGTGAGATCCAGTACTTC. The J gene is TRBJ2-5, the V gene TRBV10-3; a possible D gene is TRBD1 (6 bases). The germline V gene encodes CDR1 ENHRY and CDR2 SYGVKD. The CDR3 extends over 14 amino acids.

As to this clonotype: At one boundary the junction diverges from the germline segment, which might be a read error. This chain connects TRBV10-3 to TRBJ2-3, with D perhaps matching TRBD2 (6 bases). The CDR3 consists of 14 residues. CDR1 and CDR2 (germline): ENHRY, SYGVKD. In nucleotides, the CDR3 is TGTGACATCAGTGAGGATAGCGCGGGGGATACGCAGTATTTT. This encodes CDISEDSAGDTQYF.

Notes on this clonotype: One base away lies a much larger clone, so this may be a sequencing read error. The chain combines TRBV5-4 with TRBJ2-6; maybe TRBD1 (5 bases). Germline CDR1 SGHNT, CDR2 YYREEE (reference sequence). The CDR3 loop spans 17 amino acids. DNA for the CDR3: TGTGCCAGCAGCTTGGGCGACAGCCGCTCTGGGGCCAACCTCCTGACTTTC. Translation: CASSLGDSRSGANLLTF.

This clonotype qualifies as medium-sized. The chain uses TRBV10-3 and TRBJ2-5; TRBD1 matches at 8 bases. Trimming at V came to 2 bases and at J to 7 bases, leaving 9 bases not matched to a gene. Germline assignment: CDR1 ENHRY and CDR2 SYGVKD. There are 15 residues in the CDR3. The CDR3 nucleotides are TGTGCCATCAGTGAGCTCGACAGGGGTGATGCGACCCAGTACTTC. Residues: CAISELDRGDATQYF.

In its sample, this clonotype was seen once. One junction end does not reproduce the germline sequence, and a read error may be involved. As DNA, the CDR3 is TGTGCCAGTCTTGTAGGGTCAGGGTACGGGCAGTACTTC. Amino acid sequence: CASLVGSGYGQYF. The rearrangement links TRBV12-3 or TRBV12-4 to TRBJ2-7, with D tentatively TRBD1 (5 bases). This CDR3 comprises 13 residues.

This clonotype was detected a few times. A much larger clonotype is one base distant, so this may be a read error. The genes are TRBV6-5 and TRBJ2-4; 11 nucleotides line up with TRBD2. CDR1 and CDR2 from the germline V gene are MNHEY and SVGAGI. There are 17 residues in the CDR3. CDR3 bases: TGTGCCAACAGTAGTAGCGGGAGGGCCGGGTCCAAAAACATTCAGTACTTC. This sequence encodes CANSSSGRAGSKNIQYF.

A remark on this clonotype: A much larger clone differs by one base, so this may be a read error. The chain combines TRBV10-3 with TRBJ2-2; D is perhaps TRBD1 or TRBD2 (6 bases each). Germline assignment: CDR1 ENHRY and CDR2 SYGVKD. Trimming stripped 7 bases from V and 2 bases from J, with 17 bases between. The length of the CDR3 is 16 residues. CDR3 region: CAINGGTNPNTGELFF. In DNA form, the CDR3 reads TGTGCCATCAATGGAGGGACAAACCCAAACACCGGGGAGCTGTTTTTT.

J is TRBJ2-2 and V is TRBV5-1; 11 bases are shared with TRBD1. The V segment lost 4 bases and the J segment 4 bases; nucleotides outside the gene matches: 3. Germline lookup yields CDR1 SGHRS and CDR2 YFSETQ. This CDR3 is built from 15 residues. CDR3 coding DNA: TGCGCCAGCAGCACGGGACAGGGGGTCACCGGGGAGCTGTTTTTT. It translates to CASSTGQGVTGELFF.

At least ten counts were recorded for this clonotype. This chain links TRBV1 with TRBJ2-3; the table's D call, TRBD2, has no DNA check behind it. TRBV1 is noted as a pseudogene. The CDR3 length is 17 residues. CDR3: CTSSHHTSGSLVDTQYF. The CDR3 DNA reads TGCACCAGCAGCCACCATACTAGCGGGAGTCTTGTAGATACGCAGTATTTT.